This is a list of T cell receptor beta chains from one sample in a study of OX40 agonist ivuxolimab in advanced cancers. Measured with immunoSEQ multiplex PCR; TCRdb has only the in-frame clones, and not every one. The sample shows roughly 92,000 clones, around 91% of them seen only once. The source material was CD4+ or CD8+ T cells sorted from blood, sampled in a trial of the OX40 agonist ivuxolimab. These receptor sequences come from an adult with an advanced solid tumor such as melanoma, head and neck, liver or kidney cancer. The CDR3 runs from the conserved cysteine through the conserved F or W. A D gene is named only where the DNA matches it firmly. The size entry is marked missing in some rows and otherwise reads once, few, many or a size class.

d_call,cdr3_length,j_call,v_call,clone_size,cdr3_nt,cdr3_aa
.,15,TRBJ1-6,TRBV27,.,TGTGCCAGCAACCTTGCGATGACCTATAATTCACCCCTCCACTTT,CASNLAMTYNSPLHF
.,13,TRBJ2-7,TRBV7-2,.,TGTGCCAGCAGCTTAGAGATTCGGCGAGAGCAGTACTTC,CASSLEIRREQYF
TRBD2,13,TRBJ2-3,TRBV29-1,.,TGCAGCGTTTCCGCGGGAGGTGCAGATACGCAGTATTTT,CSVSAGGADTQYF
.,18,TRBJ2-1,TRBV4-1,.,TGCGCCAGCAGCCAAGCAGGCCCGGGCGGGGTTAGCTACAATGAGCAGTTCTTC,CASSQAGPGGVSYNEQFF
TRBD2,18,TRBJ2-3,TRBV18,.,TGTGCCAGCTCACCAGTCCGGGCCCTAGCGGGGAACACAGATACGCAGTATTTT,CASSPVRALAGNTDTQYF
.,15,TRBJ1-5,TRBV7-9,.,TGTGCCAGCAGCTTAGCCGGGGATAGCAATCAGCCCCAGCATTTT,CASSLAGDSNQPQHF
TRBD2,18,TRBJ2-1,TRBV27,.,TGTGCCAGCAGTTTACAAAGACTAGCGGGGGGCCTCTACAATGAGCAGTTCTTC,CASSLQRLAGGLYNEQFF
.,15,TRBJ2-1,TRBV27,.,TGTGCCAGCAGTCAAGCCGGGACCCTCCGGAATGAGCAGTTCTTC,CASSQAGTLRNEQFF
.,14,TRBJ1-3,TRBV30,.,TGTGCCTGGACCTCCGACCCAGCTGGAAACACCATATATTTT,CAWTSDPAGNTIYF
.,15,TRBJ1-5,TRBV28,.,TGTGCCAGCAGTCCCGACAGTCAATGGTATCAGCCCCAGCATTTT,CASSPDSQWYQPQHF
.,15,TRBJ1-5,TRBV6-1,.,TGTGCCAGCAGTGGTAAGGGGTCGAGCAATCAGCCCCAGCATTTT,CASSGKGSSNQPQHF
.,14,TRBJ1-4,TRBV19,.,TGTGCCAGTACACGGGGGGCAACTAATGAAAAACTGTTTTTT,CASTRGATNEKLFF
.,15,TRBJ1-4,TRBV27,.,TGTGCCAGCAGTTTGATCTTCGGGACTAATGAAAAACTGTTTTTT,CASSLIFGTNEKLFF
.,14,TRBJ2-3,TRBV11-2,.,TGTGCCAGCAGCTTACTCGGGAGAGGAGATACGCAGTATTTT,CASSLLGRGDTQYF
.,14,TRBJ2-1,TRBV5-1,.,TGCGCCAGCAGCCAGGGTTATAATTACAATGAGCAGTTCTTC,CASSQGYNYNEQFF
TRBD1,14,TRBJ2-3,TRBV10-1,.,TGCGCCAGCAGTTCAGGGGGAGTATTGGATACGCAGTATTTT,CASSSGGVLDTQYF
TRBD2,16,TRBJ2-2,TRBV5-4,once,TGTGCCAGCAGCCCGGGACTAGCGGGCGTTTCCGGGGAGCTGTTTTTT,CASSPGLAGVSGELFF
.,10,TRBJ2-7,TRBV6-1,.,TGTGCCAGCAGTGCGGGCCGGCAGTACTTC,CASSAGRQYF
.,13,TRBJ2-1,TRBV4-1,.,TGCGCCAGCAGCCAAGATCCCCGCGATGAGCAGTTCTTC,CASSQDPRDEQFF
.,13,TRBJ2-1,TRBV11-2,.,TGTGCCAGCAGCGCAACAGGTGTAGGTGAGCAGTTCTTC,CASSATGVGEQFF
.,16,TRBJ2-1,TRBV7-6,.,TGTGCCAGCAGCCCAGTGGCAGCAGCCTCCTACAATGAGCAGTTCTTC,CASSPVAAASYNEQFF
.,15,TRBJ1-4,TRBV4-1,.,TGCGCCAGCAGCCAAGTCGGGACATATAATGAAAAACTGTTTTTT,CASSQVGTYNEKLFF
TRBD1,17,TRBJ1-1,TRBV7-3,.,TGTGCCAGCAGCTTAATGGGCCGACGGGACAGGAATACTGAAGCTTTCTTT,CASSLMGRRDRNTEAFF
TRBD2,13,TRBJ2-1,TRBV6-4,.,TGTGCCAGCAGTCCTAAAGTTAGCGGGGAGCAGTTCTTC,CASSPKVSGEQFF
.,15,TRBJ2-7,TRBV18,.,TGTGCCAGCTCACCCTCCCAGGGATGGTTCTACGAGCAGTACTTC,CASSPSQGWFYEQYF
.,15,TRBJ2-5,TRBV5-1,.,TGCGCCAGCAGCTTGAATTGGGGGCGACAAGAGACCCAGTACTTC,CASSLNWGRQETQYF
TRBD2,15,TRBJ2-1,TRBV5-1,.,TGCGCCAGCAGCCAGGGACTAGCGGGGGCTAATGAGCAGTTCTTC,CASSQGLAGANEQFF
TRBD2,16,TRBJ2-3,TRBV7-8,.,TGTGCCAGCAGCCCCAGACCAAGCGGGGGTTCAGATACGCAGTATTTT,CASSPRPSGGSDTQYF
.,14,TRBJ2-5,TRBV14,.,TGTGCCAGCAGCCCCTCGGGTTACCAAGAGACCCAGTACTTC,CASSPSGYQETQYF
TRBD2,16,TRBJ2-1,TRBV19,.,TGTGCCAGTAGTATAGGAAGACTAGCGGATTACAATGAGCAGTTCTTC,CASSIGRLADYNEQFF
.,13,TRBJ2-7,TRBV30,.,TGTGCCTGGACTACAGGAGGGGTCGGCGAGCAGTACTTC,CAWTTGGVGEQYF
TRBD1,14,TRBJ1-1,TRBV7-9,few,TGTGCCAGCAGACCAGGACAGGGGGACACTGAAGCTTTCTTT,CASRPGQGDTEAFF
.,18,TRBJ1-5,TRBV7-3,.,TGTGCCAGCAGCATCCGGGTTACTTGGGACAACGGATATCAGCCCCAGCATTTT,CASSIRVTWDNGYQPQHF
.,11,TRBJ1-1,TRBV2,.,TGTGCCAGCAGTGCCGACACTGAAGCTTTCTTT,CASSADTEAFF
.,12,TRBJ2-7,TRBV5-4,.,TGTGCCAGCAGCAAACGTTCCTACGAGCAGTACTTC,CASSKRSYEQYF
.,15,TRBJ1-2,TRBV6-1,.,TGTGCCAGCAGCGAGGGACCGGCGTTCGGCTATGGCTACACCTTC,CASSEGPAFGYGYTF
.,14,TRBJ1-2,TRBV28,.,TGTGCCAGCAGTCCCGGACGGATTAACTATGGCTACACCTTC,CASSPGRINYGYTF
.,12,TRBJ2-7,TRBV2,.,TGTGCCAGCAGGGACAGTTTCTACGAGCAGTACTTC,CASRDSFYEQYF
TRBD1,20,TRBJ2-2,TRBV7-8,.,TGTGCCAGCAGCTCTAGGTTGTGGGACAGGGGACAAAAGAACACCGGGGAGCTGTTTTTT,CASSSRLWDRGQKNTGELFF
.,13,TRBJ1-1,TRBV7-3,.,TGTGCCAGCAGCTTAACTGGAGGCCCTGAAGCTTTCTTT,CASSLTGGPEAFF
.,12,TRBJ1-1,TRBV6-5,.,TGTGCCAGCAGGAGGATCGGGGCTGAAGCTTTCTTT,CASRRIGAEAFF
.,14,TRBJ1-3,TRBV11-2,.,TGTGCCAGCAGCTTATACCTCTCTGGAAACACCATATATTTT,CASSLYLSGNTIYF
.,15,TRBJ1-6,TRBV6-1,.,TGTGCCAGCAGTCAAAATTCCGGGTATAATTCACCCCTCCACTTT,CASSQNSGYNSPLHF
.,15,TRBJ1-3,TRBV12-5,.,TGTGCTAGTCGAGGGGACCATACCTCTGGAAACACCATATATTTT,CASRGDHTSGNTIYF
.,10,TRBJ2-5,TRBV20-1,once,TGCAGTGCTAGAGTCGAGACCCAGTACTTC,CSARVETQYF
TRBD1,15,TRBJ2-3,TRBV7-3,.,TGTGCCAGCAGCCCGGGACAGGGGGTGGCGGATACGCAGTATTTT,CASSPGQGVADTQYF
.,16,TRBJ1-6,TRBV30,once,TGTGCCTGGAGGGCCCCCAGGGGAAGAATAAATTCACCCCTCCACTTT,CAWRAPRGRINSPLHF